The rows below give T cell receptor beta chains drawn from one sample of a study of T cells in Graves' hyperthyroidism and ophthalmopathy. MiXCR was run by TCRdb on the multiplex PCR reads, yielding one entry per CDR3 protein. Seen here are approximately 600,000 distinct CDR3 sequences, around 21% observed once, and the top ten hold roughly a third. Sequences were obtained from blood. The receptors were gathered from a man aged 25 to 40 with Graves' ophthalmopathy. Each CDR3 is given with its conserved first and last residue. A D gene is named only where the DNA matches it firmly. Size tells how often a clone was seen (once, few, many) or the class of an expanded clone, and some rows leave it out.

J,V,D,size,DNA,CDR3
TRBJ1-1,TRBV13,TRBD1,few,TGTGCCAGCAGCTTCTGGGGGCAGGGGGCTGAAGCTTTCTTT,CASSFWGQGAEAFF
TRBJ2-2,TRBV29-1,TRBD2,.,TGCAGCGTTGTAGCGACTAGCGGCCCCACCGGGGAGCTGTTTTTT,CSVVATSGPTGELFF
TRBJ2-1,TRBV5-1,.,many,TGCGCCAGCAGCTTGTCGACAGGAGCATACAATGAGCAGTTCTTC,CASSLSTGAYNEQFF
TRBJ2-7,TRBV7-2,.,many,TGTGCCAGCAGCGCTGCCTTAAGAGGAAGGGGAGAGCAGTACTTC,CASSAALRGRGEQYF
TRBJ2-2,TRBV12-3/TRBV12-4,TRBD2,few,TGTGCCAGCAGTTTAGCCCCTAGCGGTTACACCGGGGAGCTGTTTTTT,CASSLAPSGYTGELFF
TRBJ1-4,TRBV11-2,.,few,TGTGCCAGCAGTCCCGGGGACGTCAATGAAAAACTGTTTTTT,CASSPGDVNEKLFF
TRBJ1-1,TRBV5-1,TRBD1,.,TGCGCCAGCAGCTTCGACAGGGGGCGGAGGAACACTGAAGCTTTCTTT,CASSFDRGRRNTEAFF
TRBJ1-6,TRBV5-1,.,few,TGCGCCAGCAGGTCGGACAGTTCACCCCTCCACTTT,CASRSDSSPLHF
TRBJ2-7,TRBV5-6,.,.,TGTGCCAGCTCATGGGGGTCCAAGCCCTACGAGCAGTACTTC,CASSWGSKPYEQYF
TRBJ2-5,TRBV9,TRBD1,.,TGTGCCAGCAGCCCGGGGACAGGCAATCACTTC,CASSPGTGNHF
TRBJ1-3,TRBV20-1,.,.,TGCAGTGCTAGACCCTCTGGAAACACCATATATTTT,CSARPSGNTIYF
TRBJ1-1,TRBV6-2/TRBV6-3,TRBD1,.,TGTGCCAGCAGTTACGCGCCGGGACAGGGTAAGACTGAAGCTTTCTTT,CASSYAPGQGKTEAFF
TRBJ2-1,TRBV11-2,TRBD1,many,TGTGCCAGCAGCACGGGACAGGGGTTTTACAATGAGCAGTTCTTC,CASSTGQGFYNEQFF
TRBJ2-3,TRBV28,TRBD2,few,TGTGCCAGCAGTTCCCCCAGCGGGAAGTTGGTCACAGATACGCAGTATTTT,CASSSPSGKLVTDTQYF
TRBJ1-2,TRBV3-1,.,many,TGTGCCAGCAGCCAAGATGCGAGGGCTAAAGGCTACACCTTC,CASSQDARAKGYTF
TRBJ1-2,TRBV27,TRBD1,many,TGTGCCAGCAGTTCGACAGGGGGCGGCGGGAACTATGGCTACACCTTC,CASSSTGGGGNYGYTF
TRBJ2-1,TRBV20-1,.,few,TGCAGTGCTATGGGACTGGCGGACAATGAGCAGTTCTTC,CSAMGLADNEQFF
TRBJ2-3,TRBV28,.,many,TGTGCCAGCAGTCCTCCCCAACGCACAGATACGCAGTATTTT,CASSPPQRTDTQYF
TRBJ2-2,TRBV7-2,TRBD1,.,TGTGCCAGCAGCTTAATTGGCACAGGGGCGGCCGGGGAGCTGTTTTTT,CASSLIGTGAAGELFF
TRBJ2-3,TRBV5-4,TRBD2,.,TGTGCCAGCAGCTTGGGACTAGCGGGGAGTGCAGGCACAGATACGCAGTATTTT,CASSLGLAGSAGTDTQYF
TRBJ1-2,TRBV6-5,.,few,TGTGCCAGCAGTTACTCGTCCCAGAATTATGGCTACACCTTC,CASSYSSQNYGYTF
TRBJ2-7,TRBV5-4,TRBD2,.,TGTGCCAGCAGCTTCACGACTAGCGGCTACGAGCAGTACTTC,CASSFTTSGYEQYF
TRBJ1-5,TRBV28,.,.,TGTGCCAGCATCGGGCAGCTAAGCAATCAGCCCCAGCATTTT,CASIGQLSNQPQHF
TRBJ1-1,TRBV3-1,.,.,TGTGCCAGCTGCCAAGCGGCGGGGGGGGACACTGAAGCTTTCTTT,CASCQAAGGDTEAFF
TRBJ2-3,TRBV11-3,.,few,TGTGCCAGCAGCCGACAGGCGGACACAGATACGCAGTATTTT,CASSRQADTDTQYF